A selection of T cell receptor beta chains follows, all from one sample in a study of blood T cell repertoires in COVID-19. The method was immunoSEQ multiplex PCR; TCRdb's version includes in-frame clones alone and lacks a portion of them. The sample lists hundreds of thousands of clones; roughly 90% were seen once. What was sequenced was PBMCs or T cells enriched from blood (not recorded which). The receptor set was obtained from a woman aged 50 to 65 in a cohort exposed to, infected with or recovered from COVID-19 (not recorded which). CDR3s include the opening cysteine and the closing phenylalanine or tryptophan. D genes are given only for firm matches. Only part of the rows carry a size: once, few, many, or a class if the clone is expanded.

J gene	clone size	D gene	V gene	CDR3 protein	CDR3 DNA
TRBJ1-2	NA	NA	TRBV7-8	CASSGNRDGYTF	TGTGCCAGCAGCGGGAACAGGGATGGCTACACCTTC
TRBJ1-5	NA	NA	TRBV4-3	CASSQGLGNQPQHF	TGCGCCAGCAGCCAAGGTCTCGGCAATCAGCCCCAGCATTTT
TRBJ1-1	once	NA	TRBV2	CASSREREETEAFF	TGTGCCAGCAGTCGGGAAAGGGAGGAAACTGAAGCTTTCTTT
TRBJ2-7	NA	NA	TRBV12-3/TRBV12-4	CASSFTGTYEQYF	TGTGCCAGCAGTTTTACAGGCACCTACGAGCAGTACTTC
TRBJ2-1	NA	NA	TRBV14	CASSQAAGGWSYNEQFF	TGTGCCAGCAGCCAAGCTGCCGGGGGATGGTCCTACAATGAGCAGTTCTTC
TRBJ1-2	NA	TRBD1	TRBV28	CASSFGGTGGDGYTF	TGTGCCAGCAGTTTTGGCGGGACAGGGGGCGATGGCTACACCTTC
TRBJ2-3	NA	NA	TRBV10-3	CAISEFSSTDTQYF	TGTGCCATCAGTGAGTTTTCGAGCACAGATACGCAGTATTTT
TRBJ2-1	NA	NA	TRBV3-1/TRBV3-2	CASSQDRTGERHEQFF	TGTGCCAGCAGCCAAGATCGAACGGGGGAAAGGCATGAGCAGTTCTTC
TRBJ2-3	NA	TRBD2	TRBV9	CASSVALRGGLADTQYF	TGTGCCAGCAGCGTAGCTCTACGGGGGGGCCTTGCAGATACGCAGTATTTT
TRBJ2-3	NA	TRBD2	TRBV4-2	CASSPKRTSGDEAQYF	TGTGCCAGCAGCCCCAAAAGGACTAGCGGAGACGAGGCGCAGTATTTT
TRBJ1-2	NA	NA	TRBV6-5	CASSYDGGRYYGYTF	TGTGCCAGCAGTTACGACGGGGGAAGATACTATGGCTACACCTTC
TRBJ1-4	NA	NA	TRBV5-4	CASSLRQGTLQWDEKLFF	TGTGCCAGCAGCTTGCGGCAGGGAACACTGCAATGGGATGAAAAACTGTTTTTT
TRBJ1-3	NA	NA	TRBV5-1	CASSLGFQGGSGNTIYF	TGCGCCAGCAGCTTGGGATTTCAGGGCGGCTCTGGAAACACCATATATTTT
TRBJ1-1	NA	TRBD1	TRBV25-1	CASSDPGQGAREAFF	TGTGCCAGCAGTGACCCGGGACAGGGGGCGCGAGAAGCTTTCTTT
TRBJ1-5	NA	NA	TRBV2	CASSPGHSQPQHF	TGTGCCAGCAGTCCGGGACACAGTCAGCCCCAGCATTTT